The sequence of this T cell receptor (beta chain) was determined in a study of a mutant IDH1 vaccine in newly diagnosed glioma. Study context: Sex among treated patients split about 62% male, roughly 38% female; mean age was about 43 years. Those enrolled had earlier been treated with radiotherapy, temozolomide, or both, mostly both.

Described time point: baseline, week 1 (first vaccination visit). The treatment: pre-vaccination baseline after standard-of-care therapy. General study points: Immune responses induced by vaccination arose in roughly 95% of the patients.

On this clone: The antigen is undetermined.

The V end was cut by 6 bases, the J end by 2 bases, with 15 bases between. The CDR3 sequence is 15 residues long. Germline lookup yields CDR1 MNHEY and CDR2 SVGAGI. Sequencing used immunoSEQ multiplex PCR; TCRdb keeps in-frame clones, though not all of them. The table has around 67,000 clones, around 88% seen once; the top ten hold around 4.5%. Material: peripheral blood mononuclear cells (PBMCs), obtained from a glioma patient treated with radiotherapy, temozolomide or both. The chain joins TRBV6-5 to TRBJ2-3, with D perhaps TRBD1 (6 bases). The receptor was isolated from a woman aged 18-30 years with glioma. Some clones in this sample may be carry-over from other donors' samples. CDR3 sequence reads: CASSWEGGLTDTQYF. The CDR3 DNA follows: TGTGCCAGCAGCTGGGAAGGGGGTCTCACAGATACGCAGTATTTT.